This T cell receptor (beta chain) is drawn from a study of PD-1 blockade in classical Hodgkin lymphoma. This CDR3 has 12 residues. Germline values: CDR1 SEHNR, CDR2 FQNEAQ (reference sequence). V shed 10 bases, J shed 4 bases, and the junction held 6 bases outside the gene matches. Study findings and constraints: Diversity similar to that of newly diagnosed patients was seen at baseline in complete responders. Baseline TCR diversity was reportedly lower in newly diagnosed patients than in healthy donors. It was reported as lower still in relapsed/refractory patients.

Clones were read by immunoSEQ multiplex PCR, and TCRdb kept only the in-frame ones, dropping some. The table lists about 23,000 clones, roughly two thirds of them singletons. Points on this clone: The antigen is undetermined.

All patients relapsed after autologous stem cell transplantation, and brentuximab vedotin exposure varied. Relapsed/refractory classical Hodgkin lymphoma patients had complete, partial or progressive responses. This rearrangement joins TRBV7-9 to TRBJ1-2, with 7 positions matching TRBD1. The TCR comes from a human donor with classical Hodgkin lymphoma. The source was peripheral blood mononuclear cells (PBMCs), collected at baseline. CDR3 protein: CATRDSFYGYTF. The CDR3 DNA reads TGTGCCACTCGGGACAGTTTCTATGGCTACACCTTC.